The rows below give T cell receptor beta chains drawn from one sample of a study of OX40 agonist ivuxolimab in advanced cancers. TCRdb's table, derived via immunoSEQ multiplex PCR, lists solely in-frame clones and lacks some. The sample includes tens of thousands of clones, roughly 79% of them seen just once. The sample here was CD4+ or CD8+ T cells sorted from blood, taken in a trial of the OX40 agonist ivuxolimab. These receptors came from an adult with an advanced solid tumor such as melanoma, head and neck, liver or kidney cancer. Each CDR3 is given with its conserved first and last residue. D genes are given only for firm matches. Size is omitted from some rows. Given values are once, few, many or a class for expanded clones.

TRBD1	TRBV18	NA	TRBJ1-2	TGTGCCAGCTCACCAGGGACAGAGCTTTATGGCTACACCTTC	CASSPGTELYGYTF
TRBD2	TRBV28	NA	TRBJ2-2	TGTGCCAGCAGTTTGCTAGCGGCTACCGGGGAGCTGTTTTTT	CASSLLAATGELFF
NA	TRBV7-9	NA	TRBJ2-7	TGTGCCAGCAAACCGACAGGCACCTACGAGCAGTACTTC	CASKPTGTYEQYF
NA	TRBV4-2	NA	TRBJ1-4	TGTGCCAGCAGCCAAGATCGAGAGACGTCTTATTTT	CASSQDRETSYF
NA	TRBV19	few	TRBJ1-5	TGTGCCAGTAGTAATACAGGGAAGGGAAGCAATCAGCCCCAGCATTTT	CASSNTGKGSNQPQHF
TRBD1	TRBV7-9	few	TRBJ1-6	TGTGCCAGCAGCTTAGGATCTGGGACAGCCTATAATTCACCCCTCCACTTT	CASSLGSGTAYNSPLHF
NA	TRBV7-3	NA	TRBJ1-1	TGTGCCAGCAGCTTAACGGCCAATTCGGGGACTGAAGCTTTCTTT	CASSLTANSGTEAFF
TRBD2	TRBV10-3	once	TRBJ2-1	TGTGCCATCAGTGAGTGGACTAGCGGGAGCTGGGAGCAAAAGAATGAGCAGTTCTTC	CAISEWTSGSWEQKNEQFF
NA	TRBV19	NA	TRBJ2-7	TGTGCCAGTAGTGGGGGAGTCTCCTACGAGCAGTACTTC	CASSGGVSYEQYF
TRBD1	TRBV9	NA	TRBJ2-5	TGTGCCGCCGGGGGACAGGGCCTCTTCCAAGAGACCCAGTACTTC	CAAGGQGLFQETQYF
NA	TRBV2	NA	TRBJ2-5	TGTGCCAGCAAATACCAAGAGACCCAGTACTTC	CASKYQETQYF
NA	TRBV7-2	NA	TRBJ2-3	TGTGCCAGCAGCTGGAGACCGGACCTAAGCACAGATACGCAGTATTTT	CASSWRPDLSTDTQYF
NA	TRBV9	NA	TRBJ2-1	TGTGCCAGCAGCGTGAGAGGGTCTACCAATGAGCAGTTCTTC	CASSVRGSTNEQFF
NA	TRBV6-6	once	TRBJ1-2	TGTGCCAGCAGTTCGCCAGGGAAAGATAACTATGGCTACACCTTC	CASSSPGKDNYGYTF
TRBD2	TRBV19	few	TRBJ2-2	TGTGCCAGTAGTATAGGGGAGGGCGTCGACACCGGGGAGCTGTTTTTT	CASSIGEGVDTGELFF
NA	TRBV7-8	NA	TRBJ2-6	TGTGCCAGCAGCTTAGCCCTTTTTGGGGCCAACGTCCTGACTTTC	CASSLALFGANVLTF
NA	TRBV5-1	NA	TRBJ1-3	TGCGCCAGCAGCCTGGGACGGGGCTCTGGAAACACCATATATTTT	CASSLGRGSGNTIYF
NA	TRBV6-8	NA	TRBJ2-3	TGTGCCAGCAGTTGGCCCCAAGATACGCAGTATTTT	CASSWPQDTQYF
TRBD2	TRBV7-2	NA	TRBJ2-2	TGTGCCAGCAGCGCGACACTAGCGGGAATCGGGGAGCTGTTTTTT	CASSATLAGIGELFF
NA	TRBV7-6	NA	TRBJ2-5	TGTGCCAGCAGCTTAGCAGGGGTGGGTGAGACCCAGTACTTC	CASSLAGVGETQYF
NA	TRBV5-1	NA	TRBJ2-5	TGCGCCAGCAGCTTGGCGGCAGCCAGTGAGACCCAGTACTTC	CASSLAAASETQYF
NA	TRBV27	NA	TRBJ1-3	TGTGCCAGCAGCCCGTATAATGGAAACACCATATATTTT	CASSPYNGNTIYF
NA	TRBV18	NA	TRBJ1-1	TGTGCCAGCTCACCAGGTGGGGGCCCGCCGGGCACTGAAGCTTTCTTT	CASSPGGGPPGTEAFF
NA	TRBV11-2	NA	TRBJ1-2	TGTGCCAGCAGCTTAGATTACCAGGGCAATGGCTACACCTTC	CASSLDYQGNGYTF
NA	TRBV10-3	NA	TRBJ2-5	TGTGCCATCAGTGACTCCGGGACCGGAAGAGAGACCCAGTACTTC	CAISDSGTGRETQYF
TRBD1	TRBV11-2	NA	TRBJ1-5	TGTGCCAGCAGCTTGGGACAGGGGTCAGGTCAGCCCCAGCATTTT	CASSLGQGSGQPQHF
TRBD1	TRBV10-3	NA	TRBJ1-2	TGTGCCATCAGAGAGACAGGGAACTATGGCTACACCTTC	CAIRETGNYGYTF
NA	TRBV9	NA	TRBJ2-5	TGTGCCAGCAGCGTAGACCAGGGCGGAGAGACCCAGTACTTC	CASSVDQGGETQYF
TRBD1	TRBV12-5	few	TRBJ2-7	TGTGCTAGTGGTTTGGCGGGGGACAGGGGCGCATACGAGCAGTACTTC	CASGLAGDRGAYEQYF
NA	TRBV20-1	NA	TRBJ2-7	TGCAGTGCTAGAAAGTGGGACGAGCAGTACTTC	CSARKWDEQYF
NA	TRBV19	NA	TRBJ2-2	TGTGCCAGTCGACCTGGGGCGGGCACCGGGGAGCTGTTTTTT	CASRPGAGTGELFF
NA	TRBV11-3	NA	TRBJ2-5	TGTGCCAGCAGCCGTGACGGAATCCAAGAGACCCAGTACTTC	CASSRDGIQETQYF
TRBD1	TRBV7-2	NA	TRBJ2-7	TGTGCCAGCAGCAACCGACAGGGCCAGTACTTC	CASSNRQGQYF
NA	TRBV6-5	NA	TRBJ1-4	TGTGCCAGCAGAGACAGCGCAACTAATGAAAAACTGTTTTTT	CASRDSATNEKLFF
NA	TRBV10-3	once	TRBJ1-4	TGTGCCATCTCCCAAGGGATGAGTGAATACGGTGAAAAACTGTTTTTT	CAISQGMSEYGEKLFF
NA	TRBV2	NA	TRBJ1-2	TGTGCCAGCATGGGACTGGCGAATACTAACTATGGCTACACCTTC	CASMGLANTNYGYTF
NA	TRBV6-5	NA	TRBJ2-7	TGTGCCAGCAGTTACGGTAACAAAGCCTACGAGCAGTACTTC	CASSYGNKAYEQYF
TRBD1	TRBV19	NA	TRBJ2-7	TGTGCCAGTAGTCCCGGGACAGGGCACGAGCAGTACTTC	CASSPGTGHEQYF
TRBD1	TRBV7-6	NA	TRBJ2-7	TGTGCCAGCAGCTTAGCGTGGGACAGCTCCTACGAGCAGTACTTC	CASSLAWDSSYEQYF
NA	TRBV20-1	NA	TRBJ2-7	TGCAGTGCTAGAGGATACGAGCAGTACTTC	CSARGYEQYF
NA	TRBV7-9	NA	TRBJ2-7	TGTGCCAGCAGCTTGTTCGGCCGGCCCCTAATAGACGAGCAGTACTTC	CASSLFGRPLIDEQYF
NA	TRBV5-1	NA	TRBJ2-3	TGCGCCAGCAGCTTGGAGGGGAGGCCTAGCACAGATACGCAGTATTTT	CASSLEGRPSTDTQYF
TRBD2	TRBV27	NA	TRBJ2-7	TGTGCCAGCAGTTACGCGGGGGTTTACTCCTACGAGCAGTACTTC	CASSYAGVYSYEQYF
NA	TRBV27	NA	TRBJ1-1	TGTGCCAGCAGTTTTCGACAGGAGAGAGAAGCTTTCTTT	CASSFRQEREAFF
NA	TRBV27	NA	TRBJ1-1	TGTGCCAGCTACAGGGTTGGAATGAACACTGAAGCTTTCTTT	CASYRVGMNTEAFF
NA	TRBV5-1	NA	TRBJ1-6	TGCGCCAGCAGCTTGTCTGTTGTTACAGAAAATTCACCCCTCCACTTT	CASSLSVVTENSPLHF
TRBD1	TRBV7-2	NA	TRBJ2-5	TGTGCCAGCAGCTTCTTCAGGGGGCAGGTCCAAGAGACCCAGTACTTC	CASSFFRGQVQETQYF
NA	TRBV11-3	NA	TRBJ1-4	TGTGCCAGCAGCTTACACGGAACTAATGAAAAACTGTTTTTT	CASSLHGTNEKLFF
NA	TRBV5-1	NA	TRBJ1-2	TGCGCCAGCAGCTGGGACGGACGTGGCTACACCTTC	CASSWDGRGYTF
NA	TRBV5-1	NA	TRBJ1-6	TGCGCCAGCAGTTCAGATCCCAATAATTCACCCCTCCACTTT	CASSSDPNNSPLHF
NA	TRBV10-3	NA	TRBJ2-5	TGTGCCACAAAGGGGGGGTACCAAGAGACCCAGTACTTC	CATKGGYQETQYF
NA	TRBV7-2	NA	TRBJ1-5	TGTGCCAGCAGCTTAAAGGGGCAGAATCAGCCCCAGCATTTT	CASSLKGQNQPQHF
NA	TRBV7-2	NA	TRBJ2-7	TGTGCCAGCAGCTTGGGCTCCAGCGCCTACGAGCAGTACTTC	CASSLGSSAYEQYF
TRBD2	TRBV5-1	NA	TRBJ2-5	TGCGCCAGCAGCTTGGCACCTAGCGGGGCACAAGAGACCCAGTACTTC	CASSLAPSGAQETQYF
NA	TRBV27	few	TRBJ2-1	TGTGCCAGCAGTTTAAAGGGAAGGTTCGATGAGCAGTTCTTC	CASSLKGRFDEQFF